This T cell receptor (beta chain) was sequenced for a study of preoperative IRX-2 immunotherapy in early breast cancer. Germline values: CDR1 SQVTM, CDR2 ANQGSEA. CDR3 length: 13 residues. V dropped 6 bases and J dropped 7; count of bases not matched to a gene: 5. Repertoires were generated with immunoSEQ multiplex PCR, while TCRdb's copy carries only in-frame clones and drops some. The data hold about 19,000 clones, with around four fifths observed a single time. This clone was observed a few times. Specified treatment: preoperative locoregional IRX-2 cytokine immunotherapy. Samples came from a phase Ib trial of preoperative locoregional IRX-2 cytokine immunotherapy.

The origin of this receptor is a human donor with breast cancer. Specimen: lymph node tissue, collected after IRX-2 immunotherapy. The chain carries TRBV29-1 and TRBJ1-4; 10 bases are shared with TRBD1. CDR3 DNA: TGCAGCGTACTCGGGACAGGGGCTGAAAAACTGTTTTTT. Protein sequence: CSVLGTGAEKLFF.